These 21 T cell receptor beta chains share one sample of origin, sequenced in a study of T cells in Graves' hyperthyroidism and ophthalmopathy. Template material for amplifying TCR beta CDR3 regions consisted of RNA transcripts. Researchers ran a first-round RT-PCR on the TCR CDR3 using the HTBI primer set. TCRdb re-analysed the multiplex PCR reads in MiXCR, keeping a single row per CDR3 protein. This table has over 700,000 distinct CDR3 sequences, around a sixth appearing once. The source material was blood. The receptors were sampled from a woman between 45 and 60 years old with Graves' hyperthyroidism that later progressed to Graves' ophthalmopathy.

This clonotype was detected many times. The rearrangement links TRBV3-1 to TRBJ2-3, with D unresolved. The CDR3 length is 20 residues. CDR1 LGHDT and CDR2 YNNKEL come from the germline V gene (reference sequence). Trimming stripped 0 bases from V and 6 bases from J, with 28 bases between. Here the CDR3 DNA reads TGTGCCAGCAGCCAAGATCCCCATACGTTCCGGCTGGAAATGGCGGATACGCAGTATTTT. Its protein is CASSQDPHTFRLEMADTQYF.

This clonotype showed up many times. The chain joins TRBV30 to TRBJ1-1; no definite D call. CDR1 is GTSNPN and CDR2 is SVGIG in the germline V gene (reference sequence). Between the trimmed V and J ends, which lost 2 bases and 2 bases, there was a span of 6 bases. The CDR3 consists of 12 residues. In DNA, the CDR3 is TGTGCCTGGAGTATGCCTAACACTGAAGCTTTCTTT. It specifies CAWSMPNTEAFF.

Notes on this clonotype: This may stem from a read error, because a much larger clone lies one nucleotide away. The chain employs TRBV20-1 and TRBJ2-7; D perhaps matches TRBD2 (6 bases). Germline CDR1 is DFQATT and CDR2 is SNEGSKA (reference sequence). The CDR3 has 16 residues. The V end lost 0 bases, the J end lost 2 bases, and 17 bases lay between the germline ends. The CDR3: CSARDPLRGTAYEQYF. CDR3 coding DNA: TGCAGTGCTAGAGATCCTCTCCGGGGGACTGCCTACGAGCAGTACTTC.

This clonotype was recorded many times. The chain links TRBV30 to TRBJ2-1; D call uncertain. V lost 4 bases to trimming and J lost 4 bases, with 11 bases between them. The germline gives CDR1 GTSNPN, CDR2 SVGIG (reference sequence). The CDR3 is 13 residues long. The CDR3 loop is CAWTSQAYNEQFF. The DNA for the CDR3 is TGTGCCTGGACGTCGCAGGCTTACAATGAGCAGTTCTTC.

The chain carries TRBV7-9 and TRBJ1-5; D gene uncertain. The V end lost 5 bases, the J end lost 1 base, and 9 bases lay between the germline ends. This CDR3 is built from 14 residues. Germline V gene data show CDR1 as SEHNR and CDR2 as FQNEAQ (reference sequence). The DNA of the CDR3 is TGTGCCAGCAGCAGTGATTGGAGCAATCAGCCCCAGCATTTT. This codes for CASSSDWSNQPQHF.

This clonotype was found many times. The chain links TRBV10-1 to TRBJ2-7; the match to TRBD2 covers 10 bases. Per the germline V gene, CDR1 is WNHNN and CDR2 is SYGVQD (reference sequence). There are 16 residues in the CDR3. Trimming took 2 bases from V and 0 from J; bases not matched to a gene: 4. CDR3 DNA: TGCGCCAGCAGTGAGGGACTAGCGGATAGCTCCTACGAGCAGTACTTC. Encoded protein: CASSEGLADSSYEQYF.

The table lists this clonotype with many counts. In DNA, the CDR3 is TGCAGTGCCGTAACACTGACAGGGGGTAACGAGCAGTACTTC. This codes for CSAVTLTGGNEQYF. This rearrangement joins TRBV20-1 to TRBJ2-7; 9 bases are shared with TRBD1. J gave up 5 bases and V 6 bases, and 11 bases lay outside the gene matches. The germline V gene has CDR1 DFQATT and CDR2 SNEGSKA (reference sequence). The CDR3 runs 14 residues.

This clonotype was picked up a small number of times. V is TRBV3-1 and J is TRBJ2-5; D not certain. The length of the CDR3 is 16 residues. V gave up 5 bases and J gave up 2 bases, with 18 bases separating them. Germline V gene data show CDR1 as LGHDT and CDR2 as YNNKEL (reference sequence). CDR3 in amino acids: CASSYSTGSAQETQYF. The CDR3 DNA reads TGTGCCAGCAGCTACTCGACGGGTTCGGCGCAAGAGACCCAGTACTTC.

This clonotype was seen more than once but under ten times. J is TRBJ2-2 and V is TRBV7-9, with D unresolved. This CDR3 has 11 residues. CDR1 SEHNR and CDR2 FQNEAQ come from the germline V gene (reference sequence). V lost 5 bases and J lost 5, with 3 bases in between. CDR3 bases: TGTGCCAGCAGCGGAACCGGGGAGCTGTTTTTT. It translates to CASSGTGELFF.

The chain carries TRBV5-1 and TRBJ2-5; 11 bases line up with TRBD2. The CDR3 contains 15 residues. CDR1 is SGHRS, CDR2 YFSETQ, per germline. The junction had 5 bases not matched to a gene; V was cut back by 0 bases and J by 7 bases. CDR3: CASSLGTSGSGTQYF. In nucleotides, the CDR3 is TGCGCCAGCAGCTTGGGGACTAGCGGGTCGGGGACCCAGTACTTC.

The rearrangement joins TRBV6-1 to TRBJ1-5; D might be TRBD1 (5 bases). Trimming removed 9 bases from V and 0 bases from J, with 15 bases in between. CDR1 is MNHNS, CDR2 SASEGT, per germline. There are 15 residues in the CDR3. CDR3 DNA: TGTGCCAGTCAGACAGAAGACCTTAGCAATCAGCCCCAGCATTTT. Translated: CASQTEDLSNQPQHF.

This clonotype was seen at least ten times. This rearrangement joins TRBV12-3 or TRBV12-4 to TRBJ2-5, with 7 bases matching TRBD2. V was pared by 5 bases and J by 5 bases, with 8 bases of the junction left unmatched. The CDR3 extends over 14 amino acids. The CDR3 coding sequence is TGTGCCAGCAGTGGACTAGGGATAGGGGAGACCCAGTACTTC. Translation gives CASSGLGIGETQYF.

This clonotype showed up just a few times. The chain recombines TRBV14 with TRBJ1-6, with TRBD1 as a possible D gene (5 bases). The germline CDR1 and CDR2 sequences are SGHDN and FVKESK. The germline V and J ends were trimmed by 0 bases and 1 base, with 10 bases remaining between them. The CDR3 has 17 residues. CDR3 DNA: TGTGCCAGCAGCCAAGACTTCAGGGATTCCTATAATTCACCCCTCCACTTT. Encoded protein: CASSQDFRDSYNSPLHF.

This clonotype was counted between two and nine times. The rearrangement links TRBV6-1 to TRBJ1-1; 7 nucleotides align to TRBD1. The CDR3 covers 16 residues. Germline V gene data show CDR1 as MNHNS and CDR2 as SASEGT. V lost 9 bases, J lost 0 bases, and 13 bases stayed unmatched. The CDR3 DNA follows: TGTGCCAGTCGGACCGACAGGGTCTCCATGAACACTGAAGCTTTCTTT. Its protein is CASRTDRVSMNTEAFF.

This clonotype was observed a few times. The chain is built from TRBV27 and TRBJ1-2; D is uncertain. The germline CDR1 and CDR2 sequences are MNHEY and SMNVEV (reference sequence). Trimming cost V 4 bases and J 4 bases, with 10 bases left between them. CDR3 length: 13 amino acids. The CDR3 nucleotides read TGTGCCAGCAGTTGGTCCAGGCTCTATGGCTACACCTTC. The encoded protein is CASSWSRLYGYTF.

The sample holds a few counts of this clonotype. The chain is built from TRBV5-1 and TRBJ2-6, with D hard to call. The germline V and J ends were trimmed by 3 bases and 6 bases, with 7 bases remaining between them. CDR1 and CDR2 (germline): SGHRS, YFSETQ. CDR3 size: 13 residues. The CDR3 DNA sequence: TGCGCCAGCAGCTACGTTACGGCCAACGTCCTGACTTTC. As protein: CASSYVTANVLTF.

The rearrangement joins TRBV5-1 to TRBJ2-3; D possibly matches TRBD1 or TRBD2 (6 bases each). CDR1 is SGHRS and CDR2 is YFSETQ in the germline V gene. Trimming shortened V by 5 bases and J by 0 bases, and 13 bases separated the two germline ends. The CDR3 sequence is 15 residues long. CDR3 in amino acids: CASRLGGSSTDTQYF. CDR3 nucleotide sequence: TGCGCCAGCAGACTAGGGGGGTCTAGCACAGATACGCAGTATTTT.

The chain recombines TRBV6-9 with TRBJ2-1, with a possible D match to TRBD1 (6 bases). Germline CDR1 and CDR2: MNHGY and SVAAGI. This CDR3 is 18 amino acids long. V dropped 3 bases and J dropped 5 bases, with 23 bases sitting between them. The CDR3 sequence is CASSYSKSTGSGDNEQFF. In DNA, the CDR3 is TGTGCCAGCAGTTACTCGAAATCCACAGGGTCGGGCGACAATGAGCAGTTCTTC.

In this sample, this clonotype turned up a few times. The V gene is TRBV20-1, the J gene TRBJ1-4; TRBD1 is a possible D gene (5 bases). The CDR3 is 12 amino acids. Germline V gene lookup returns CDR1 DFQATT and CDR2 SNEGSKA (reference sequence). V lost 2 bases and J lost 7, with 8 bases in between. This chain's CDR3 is CSARWGGEKLFF. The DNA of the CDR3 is TGCAGTGCTAGATGGGGCGGTGAAAAACTGTTTTTT.

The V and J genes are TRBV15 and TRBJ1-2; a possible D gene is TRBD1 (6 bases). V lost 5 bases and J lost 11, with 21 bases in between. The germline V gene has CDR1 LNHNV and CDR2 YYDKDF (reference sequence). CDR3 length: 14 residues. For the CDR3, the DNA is TGTGCCACCAGCGATGCCCAACCGGGACAACCTTACACCTTC. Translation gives CATSDAQPGQPYTF.

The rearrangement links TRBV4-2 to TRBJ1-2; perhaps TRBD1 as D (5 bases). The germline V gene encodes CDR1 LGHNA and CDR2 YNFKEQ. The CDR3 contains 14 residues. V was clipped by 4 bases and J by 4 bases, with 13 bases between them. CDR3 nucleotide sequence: TGTGCCAGCAGCCCACCTGCAGGGACCTATGGCTACACCTTC. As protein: CASSPPAGTYGYTF.